This T cell receptor (beta chain) was found in a study of cytotoxic CD8 clonotypes in ibrutinib-treated CLL. General observations from the study: Baseline clonality exceeded age-matched healthy donors and tracked circulating CD8+ T-cell counts.

In regard to this clone: The antigen is unknown.

V gave up 4 bases and J gave up 6 bases, with 6 bases separating them. The CDR3 covers 12 residues. Germline loops: CDR1 MNHEY, CDR2 SVGAGI. Using immunoSEQ multiplex PCR, the repertoire was profiled, and TCRdb retains in-frame clones only, with some absent. The repertoire consists of 200,000 to 250,000 clones, with 70% occurring once and the leading ten covering 15%. The clonotype comes from a human donor with chronic lymphocytic leukemia. The sequencing used PBMCs, collected after 24 months of ibrutinib treatment. The rearrangement joins TRBV6-5 to TRBJ2-2; no clear D. The CDR3 loop is CASSLFPGELFF. The DNA for the CDR3 is TGTGCCAGCAGTTTATTCCCCGGGGAGCTGTTTTTT.